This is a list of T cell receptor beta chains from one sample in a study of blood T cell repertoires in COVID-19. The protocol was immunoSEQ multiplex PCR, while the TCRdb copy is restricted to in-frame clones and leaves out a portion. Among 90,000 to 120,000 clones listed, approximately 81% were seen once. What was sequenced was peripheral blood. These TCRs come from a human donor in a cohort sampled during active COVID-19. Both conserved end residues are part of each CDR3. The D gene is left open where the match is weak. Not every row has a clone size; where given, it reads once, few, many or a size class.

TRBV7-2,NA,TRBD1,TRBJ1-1,CASSSLPGQGMNTEAFF,TGTGCCAGCAGCTCCCTACCGGGACAGGGGATGAACACTGAAGCTTTCTTT
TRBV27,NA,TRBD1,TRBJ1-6,CASRLNRGTNSPLHF,TGTGCCAGCAGACTAAACAGGGGTACTAATTCACCCCTCCACTTT
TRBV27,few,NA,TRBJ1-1,CASSLRRGGASFF,TGTGCCAGCAGTTTACGAAGAGGAGGGGCTTCTTTCTTT
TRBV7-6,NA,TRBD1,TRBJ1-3,CASSIRTGLYSGNTIYF,TGTGCCAGCAGCATCAGGACAGGGCTCTATTCTGGAAACACCATATATTTT
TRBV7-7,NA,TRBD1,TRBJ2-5,CASSSRTGIETQYF,TGTGCTAGCAGCTCTCGGACAGGGATAGAGACCCAGTACTTC
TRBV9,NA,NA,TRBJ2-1,CASSLTMVEAEQFF,TGTGCCAGCAGCCTCACGATGGTAGAGGCTGAGCAGTTCTTC
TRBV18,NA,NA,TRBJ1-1,CASSPMRQTLDTEAFF,TGTGCCAGCTCACCAATGAGGCAAACATTGGACACTGAAGCTTTCTTT
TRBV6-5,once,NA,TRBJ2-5,CASRGAAKQETQYF,TGTGCCAGCAGGGGAGCGGCTAAGCAAGAGACCCAGTACTTC
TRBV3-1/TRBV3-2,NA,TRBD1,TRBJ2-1,CASSQDLPSGTAITYNEQFF,TGTGCCAGCAGCCAAGACTTACCCTCCGGGACAGCCATAACCTACAATGAGCAGTTCTTC
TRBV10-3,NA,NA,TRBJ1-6,CAIGSDTSNSPLHF,TGTGCCATCGGATCCGACACCTCAAATTCACCCCTCCACTTT
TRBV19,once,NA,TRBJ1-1,CASTVWGGLTGTIAEAFF,TGTGCCAGTACCGTTTGGGGAGGGCTAACCGGGACAATAGCTGAAGCTTTCTTT
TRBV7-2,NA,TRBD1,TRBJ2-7,CASSLVRATGGFYEQYF,TGTGCCAGCAGCTTAGTTCGCGCGACAGGGGGTTTCTACGAGCAGTACTTC
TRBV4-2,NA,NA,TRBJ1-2,CASSQDSGGYGYTF,TGTGCCAGCAGCCAAGATTCAGGAGGTTATGGCTACACCTTC
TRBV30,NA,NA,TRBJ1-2,CAWNTERGYGYTF,TGTGCCTGGAATACGGAGCGCGGCTATGGCTACACCTTC
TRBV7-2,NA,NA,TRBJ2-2,CASSFSRGAGELFF,TGTGCCAGCAGCTTTTCCAGGGGCGCCGGGGAGCTGTTTTTT
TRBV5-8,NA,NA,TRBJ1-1,CASIRGMNTEAFF,TGTGCCAGCATCCGGGGAATGAACACTGAAGCTTTCTTT
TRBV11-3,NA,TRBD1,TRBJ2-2,CASSPGGTGAGELFF,TGTGCCAGCAGCCCCGGTGGGACAGGGGCCGGGGAGCTGTTTTTT
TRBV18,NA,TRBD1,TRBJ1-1,CASSLGTGGNTEAFF,TGTGCCAGCTCTCTCGGGACAGGGGGAAACACTGAAGCTTTCTTT
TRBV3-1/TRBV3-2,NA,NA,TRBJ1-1,CASSQRTAEAFF,TGTGCCAGCAGCCAGCGGACAGCTGAAGCTTTCTTT
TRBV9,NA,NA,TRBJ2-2,CASSVGAENTGELFF,TGTGCCAGCAGCGTAGGAGCGGAGAACACCGGGGAGCTGTTTTTT
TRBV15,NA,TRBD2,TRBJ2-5,CATSRGRTSGSRGETQYF,TGTGCCACCAGCAGAGGGAGAACTAGCGGGAGTCGGGGAGAGACCCAGTACTTC
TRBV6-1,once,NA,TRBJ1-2,CASSEGQGSFFGYTF,TGTGCCAGCAGTGAAGGCCAGGGCTCTTTTTTTGGCTACACCTTC
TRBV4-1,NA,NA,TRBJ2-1,CASSRSRDFPLNEQFF,TGCGCCAGCAGCCGGTCGCGGGACTTCCCCTTAAATGAGCAGTTCTTC
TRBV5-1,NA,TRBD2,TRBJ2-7,CASKDPSGNHEQYF,TGCGCCAGTAAAGACCCTAGCGGGAACCACGAGCAGTACTTC
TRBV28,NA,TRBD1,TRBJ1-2,CASSPGQGASGYTF,TGTGCCAGCAGTCCAGGACAGGGGGCTTCTGGCTACACCTTC
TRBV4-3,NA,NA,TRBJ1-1,CASSTGQPNTEAFF,TGCGCCAGCAGCACTGGACAGCCGAACACTGAAGCTTTCTTT
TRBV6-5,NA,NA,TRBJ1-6,CASTDISSYNSPLHF,TGTGCCAGCACCGACATTAGCTCCTATAATTCACCCCTCCACTTT
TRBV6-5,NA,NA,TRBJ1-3,CASSYERHSGNTIYF,TGTGCCAGCAGTTACGAGAGACACTCTGGAAACACCATATATTTT
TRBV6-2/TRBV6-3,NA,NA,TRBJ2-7,CASSTPTTIYEQYF,TGTGCCAGCAGCACTCCGACTACTATCTACGAGCAGTACTTC
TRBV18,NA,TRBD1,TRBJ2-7,CASSRQGESYEQYF,TGTGCCAGCTCACGACAGGGGGAATCCTACGAGCAGTACTTC
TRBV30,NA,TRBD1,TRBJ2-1,CAWSVQGNEQFF,TGTGCCTGGAGTGTACAGGGGAATGAGCAGTTCTTC
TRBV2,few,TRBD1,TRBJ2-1,CARQGGLVNPLYNEQFF,TGTGCCAGACAGGGGGGATTGGTCAACCCCCTCTACAATGAGCAGTTCTTC
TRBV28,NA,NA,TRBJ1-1,CASFSRSTEAFF,TGTGCCAGCTTCTCCCGTAGCACTGAAGCTTTCTTT
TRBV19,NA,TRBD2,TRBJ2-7,CASRHGGRSEQYF,TGTGCCAGTAGACATGGCGGGAGGAGCGAGCAGTACTTC
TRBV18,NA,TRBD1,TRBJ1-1,CASSMGQGATEAFF,TGTGCCAGCTCAATGGGACAGGGGGCCACTGAAGCTTTCTTT
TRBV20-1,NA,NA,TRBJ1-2,CSALRDGYTF,TGCAGTGCGCTCAGGGATGGCTACACCTTC
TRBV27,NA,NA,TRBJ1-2,CASSLSENYGYTF,TGTGCCAGCAGTTTATCAGAGAACTATGGCTACACCTTC
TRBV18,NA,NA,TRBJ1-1,CASSPLQGGTEAFF,TGTGCCAGCTCACCACTTCAGGGAGGTACTGAAGCTTTCTTT
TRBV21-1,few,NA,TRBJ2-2,CASTSGPERESGELFF,TGTGCCAGCACTTCAGGGCCCGAACGGGAGTCCGGGGAGCTGTTTTTT
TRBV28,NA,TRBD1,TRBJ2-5,CASQDRGGETQYF,TGTGCCAGCCAGGACAGGGGGGGAGAGACCCAGTACTTC
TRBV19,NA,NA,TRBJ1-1,CASTDRGNTEAFF,TGTGCCAGTACGGACAGAGGGAACACTGAAGCTTTCTTT
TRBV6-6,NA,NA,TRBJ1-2,CASSYAGANRAGYTF,TGTGCCAGCAGTTACGCAGGTGCTAACAGGGCGGGCTACACCTTC
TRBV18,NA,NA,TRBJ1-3,CASSPGDTSGNTIYF,TGTGCCAGCTCACCAGGGGACACGTCTGGAAACACCATATATTTT
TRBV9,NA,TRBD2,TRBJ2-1,CASSVLGGPHEQFF,TGTGCCAGCAGCGTTCTGGGAGGGCCACATGAGCAGTTCTTC
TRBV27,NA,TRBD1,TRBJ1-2,CASSLGTGLNGYTF,TGTGCCAGCAGTTTAGGGACAGGCCTGAATGGCTACACCTTC
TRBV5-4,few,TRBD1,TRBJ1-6,CASSFRDRLNSPLHF,TGTGCCAGCAGCTTCCGGGACAGGCTTAATTCACCCCTCCACTTT
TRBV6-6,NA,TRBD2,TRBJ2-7,CASSASGTGYEQYF,TGTGCCAGCAGTGCTAGCGGGACGGGCTACGAGCAGTACTTC
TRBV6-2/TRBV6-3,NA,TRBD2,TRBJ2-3,CASSYGTSGRLDTQYF,TGTGCCAGCAGTTACGGGACTAGCGGGAGATTGGATACGCAGTATTTT
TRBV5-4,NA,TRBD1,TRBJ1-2,CASITAGTAYGYTF,TGTGCCAGCATAACTGCCGGGACAGCCTATGGCTACACCTTC
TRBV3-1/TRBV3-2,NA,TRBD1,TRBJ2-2,CASSQPAQGAAGELFF,TGTGCCAGCAGCCAACCCGCACAGGGGGCGGCCGGGGAGCTGTTTTTT
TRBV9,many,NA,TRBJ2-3,CASSVRAGADTQYF,TGTGCCAGCAGCGTACGGGCGGGCGCAGATACGCAGTATTTT